These 25 T cell receptor beta chains came from one sample sequenced in a study of T cell responses to AZD1222 COVID-19 vaccine. Measured with immunoSEQ multiplex PCR; TCRdb has only the in-frame clones, and not every one. The sample yields roughly 84,000 clones, 80% to 90% seen once. The sequenced sample was peripheral blood, obtained 28 days after the second AZD1222 dose. The receptors were sampled from an adult who received the AZD1222 COVID-19 vaccine.

The CDR3 region has the DNA TGTGCCAGCAGTGATGGGAGTACGGGGGCCAGTGAGCAGTTCTTC. Protein sequence: CASSDGSTGASEQFF. The chain combines TRBV6-1 with TRBJ2-1; D possibly matches TRBD1 or TRBD2 (6 bases each). The V gene lost 3 bases and the J gene lost 9 bases, with 18 bases spanning the gap. This CDR3 has 15 amino acids. CDR1 MNHNS and CDR2 SASEGT come from the germline V gene.

This clone was counted once. The CDR3 DNA sequence: TGCGCCAGCAGCCAAGATTTTCAGGGAACGAATGAGCAGTTCTTC. Amino acid sequence: CASSQDFQGTNEQFF. The rearrangement joins TRBV4-3 to TRBJ2-1; possible D gene TRBD1, 5 bases. The CDR3 loop spans 15 amino acids. V shed 0 bases and J shed 7 bases, with 13 bases lying between them. Germline V lookup: CDR1 LGHNA, CDR2 YSLEER.

J is TRBJ2-2 and V is TRBV7-2; weak D call: TRBD1 (7 bases). Germline loops: CDR1 SGHTA, CDR2 FQGNSA. CDR3 length: 12 amino acids. With 8 bases removed from V and 13 bases from J, the gap between germline ends came to 17 bases. Written as DNA, the CDR3 is TGTGCCAGCCGTTGGGGGGACAGTTCGCTGTTTTTT. It codes for CASRWGDSSLFF.

The V and J genes are TRBV28 and TRBJ1-4; D is unresolved. This CDR3 has 12 amino acids. CDR1 and CDR2 (germline): MDHEN, SYDVKM. V was clipped by 7 bases and J by 8 bases, with 11 bases between them. CDR3 loop: CASNDRDEKLFF. CDR3 in DNA: TGTGCCAGCAACGACCGTGACGAAAAACTGTTTTTT.

The J gene is TRBJ2-1, the V gene TRBV6-7; TRBD2 matches 9 bases. TRBV6-7 is known as an ORF, though its function is uncertain. The V and J ends lost 2 bases and 4 bases, in that order; junction bases with no gene match: 12. CDR3 length: 18 residues. The CDR3 spells CASSYPKTIAGAYNEQFF. The CDR3, as DNA: TGTGCCAGCAGTTACCCCAAAACGATAGCGGGAGCGTACAATGAGCAGTTCTTC.

The V and J genes are TRBV11-2 and TRBJ2-1; D possibly corresponds to TRBD1 (6 bases). Trimming left V 5 bases short and J 8 bases short, with 22 bases between. The CDR3 has 16 amino acids. CDR1 is SGHAT, CDR2 FQNNGV, per germline. The CDR3 region is CASSADRPIRGHEQFF. The CDR3 DNA is TGTGCCAGCAGCGCGGACAGACCCATAAGGGGACATGAGCAGTTCTTC. The full variable domain, with the rest looked up from reference TRBV11-2 and TRBJ2-1, is EAGVAQSPRYKIIEKRQSVAFWCNPISGHATLYWYQQILGQGPKLLIQFQNNGVVDDSQLPKDRFSAERLKGVDSTLKIQPAKLEDSAVYLCASSADRPIRGHEQFFGPGTRLTVL.

V is TRBV15 and J is TRBJ1-4; D is ambiguous. This CDR3 spans 15 amino acids. Germline loops: CDR1 LNHNV, CDR2 YYDKDF (reference sequence). V gave up 0 bases and J gave up 7 bases, with 12 bases separating them. Written as DNA, the CDR3 is TGTGCCACCAGCAGAGATAGGGCCAGAATTGAAAAACTGTTTTTT. Translation: CATSRDRARIEKLFF.

V gene TRBV7-9 combines with J gene TRBJ2-7; D may match TRBD1 or TRBD2 (5 bases each). CDR1 and CDR2 (germline): SEHNR, FQNEAQ (reference sequence). CDR3 size: 14 residues. Trimming cost V 1 base and J 6 bases, with 13 bases left between them. As DNA, the CDR3 is TGTGCCAGCAGCTTAGAGGGGAAGGGACCCGAGCAGTACTTC. The encoded protein is CASSLEGKGPEQYF. Full variable domain (outside the CDR3, taken from reference TRBV7-9 and TRBJ2-7): DTGVSQNPRHKITKRGQNVTFRCDPISEHNRLYWYRQTLGQGPEFLTYFQNEAQLEKSRLLSDRFSAERPKGSFSTLEIQRTEQGDSAMYLCASSLEGKGPEQYFGPGTRLTVT.

V gene TRBV10-3 combines with J gene TRBJ1-2; D ambiguous. Germline lookup yields CDR1 ENHRY and CDR2 SYGVKD. Trimming left V 0 bases short and J 3 bases short, with 11 bases between. This CDR3 is 15 amino acids long. The CDR3 sequence is CAISESSTYDYGYTF. CDR3 bases: TGTGCCATCAGTGAGTCATCGACCTATGACTATGGCTACACCTTC.

This clone appeared a single time. CDR3 sequence (DNA): TGTGCCAGCAGTAGGGACCCCGATACGCAGTATTTT. This gives the protein CASSRDPDTQYF. The rearrangement uses TRBV11-3 and TRBJ2-3; D possibly uses TRBD1 or TRBD2 (5 bases each). V shed 6 bases and J shed 6 bases, with 10 bases lying between them. The CDR3 has 12 residues. The germline V gene has CDR1 SGHNT and CDR2 YENEEA. Using reference TRBV11-3 and TRBJ2-3 for the parts outside the CDR3, the full variable domain is EAGVVQSPRYKIIEKKQPVAFWCNPISGHNTLYWYLQNLGQGPELLIRYENEEAVDDSQLPKDRFSAERLKGVDSTLKIQPAELGDSAVYLCASSRDPDTQYFGPGTRLTVL.

The V call is TRBV6-5, the J call TRBJ1-1; 7 bases line up with TRBD1. V dropped 9 bases and J dropped 0; count of bases not matched to a gene: 1. Germline loops: CDR1 MNHEY, CDR2 SVGAGI. This CDR3 has 12 amino acids. DNA for the CDR3: TGTGCCAGGACAGGGTTGAACACTGAAGCTTTCTTT. Translating gives CARTGLNTEAFF.

The V gene is TRBV27, the J gene TRBJ2-1; D ambiguous. Trimming removed 4 bases at V and 0 bases at J, with 13 bases between. This CDR3 region has 16 residues. Per the germline V gene, CDR1 is MNHEY and CDR2 is SMNVEV (reference sequence). The CDR3 DNA reads as TGTGCCAGCAGTTCCACCCCCGGTGGCTCCTACAATGAGCAGTTCTTC. Translating it yields CASSSTPGGSYNEQFF.

The chain has TRBV27 and TRBJ1-2, with D possibly TRBD1 on 6 matching bases. The CDR3 is 13 amino acids. CDR1 MNHEY and CDR2 SMNVEV come from the germline V gene (reference sequence). Trimming stripped 5 bases from V and 3 bases from J, with 10 bases between. CDR3 coding DNA: TGTGCCAGCAGTCATTACAGGGACTATGGCTACACCTTC. Translating gives CASSHYRDYGYTF.

This chain uses TRBV18 with TRBJ2-1; perhaps TRBD1 as D (5 bases). The CDR3 consists of 14 residues. V dropped 3 bases and J dropped 5 bases, with 11 bases sitting between them. Looked up from germline, CDR1 is KGHSH and CDR2 is LQKENI. The CDR3 loop is CASSPPTVNNEQFF. The CDR3 coding sequence is TGTGCCAGCTCACCCCCGACAGTAAACAATGAGCAGTTCTTC. Filled out from reference TRBV18 and TRBJ2-1, the complete variable domain reads NAGVMQNPRHLVRRRGQEARLRCSPMKGHSHVYWYRQLPEEGLKFMVYLQKENIIDESGMPKERFSAEFPKEGPSILRIQQVVRGDSAAYFCASSPPTVNNEQFFGPGTRLTVL.

This chain uses TRBV6-8 with TRBJ1-4; D unresolved. Germline V gene data show CDR1 as MNHGY and CDR2 as SAAAGT. CDR3 length: 16 amino acids. V lost 7 bases and J lost 1, with 16 bases in between. CDR3 DNA sequence: TGTGCCAGCAAGGGCCTTCTTGAGGTAACTAATGAAAAACTGTTTTTT. It yields the protein CASKGLLEVTNEKLFF.

The CDR3, as DNA: TGTGCCACCAGCATAGACGTTGGGCAGGGAGAAAACAATGAGCAGTTCTTC. This translates into CATSIDVGQGENNEQFF. The chain recombines TRBV15 with TRBJ2-1; D assignment may be TRBD1 or TRBD2 (5 bases each). Trimming pared 4 bases from V and 5 bases from J, leaving 21 bases between. This CDR3 is 17 amino acids long. Germline V gene sequence: CDR1 LNHNV, CDR2 YYDKDF (reference sequence).

This sequence joins TRBV13 and TRBJ1-6; D gene uncertain. There are 13 residues in the CDR3. Between the trimmed V and J ends, which lost 6 bases and 9 bases, there was a span of 12 bases. Germline-derived CDR1 and CDR2 are PRHDT and FYEKMQ (reference sequence). CDR3 DNA sequence: TGTGCCAGCAGTTTGGACGCTAGTTCACCCCTCCACTTT. It encodes CASSLDASSPLHF.

The chain combines TRBV14 with TRBJ1-2; D is uncertain. Trimming removed 1 base at V and 4 bases at J, with 7 bases between. Germline V gene lookup returns CDR1 SGHDN and CDR2 FVKESK. The CDR3 has 13 amino acids. The CDR3 loop is CASSQVGSYGYTF. The CDR3 region has the DNA TGTGCCAGCAGCCAAGTGGGATCCTATGGCTACACCTTC.

The CDR3 region is CASSVVSSDYGYTF. Written as DNA, the CDR3 is TGTGCCAGCAGCGTAGTCTCTTCCGACTATGGCTACACCTTC. The rearrangement joins TRBV9 to TRBJ1-2; D uncertain. The CDR3 runs 14 residues. From germline, CDR1 is SGDLS and CDR2 YYNGEE. Trimming cost V 0 bases and J 3 bases, with 9 bases left between them.

This rearrangement joins TRBV7-9 to TRBJ1-4; D might be TRBD1 (6 bases). The CDR3 totals 15 residues. The V end was cut by 5 bases, the J end by 1 base, with 11 bases between. The germline CDR1 and CDR2 sequences are SEHNR and FQNEAQ (reference sequence). CDR3 loop: CASSRSGVTNEKLFF. CDR3 in DNA: TGTGCCAGCAGCCGGTCAGGGGTAACTAATGAAAAACTGTTTTTT.

This clone has a handful of counts. The chain is built from TRBV10-1 and TRBJ2-3; no clear D. The V end lost 8 bases, the J end lost 6 bases, and 12 bases lay between the germline ends. From germline, CDR1 is WNHNN and CDR2 SYGVQD (reference sequence). This CDR3 contains 12 residues. CDR3 DNA sequence: TGCGCCAGCTACCTTAGTTCGGATACGCAGTATTTT. It specifies CASYLSSDTQYF.

The chain links TRBV5-1 to TRBJ2-3; TRBD2 aligns across 9 bases. Germline V gives CDR1 SGHRS, CDR2 YFSETQ. The CDR3 covers 15 residues. The ends lost 5 bases at V and 0 bases at J; junction bases unmatched: 4. Here the CDR3 reads CASSLTSGSTDTQYF. Here the CDR3 DNA reads TGCGCCAGCAGTTTGACTAGCGGCAGCACAGATACGCAGTATTTT. The full variable domain, in which reference TRBV5-1 and TRBJ2-3 provide the parts outside the CDR3, is KAGVTQTPRYLIKTRGQQVTLSCSPISGHRSVSWYQQTPGQGLQFLFEYFSETQRNKGNFPGRFSGRQFSNSRSEMNVSTLELGDSALYLCASSLTSGSTDTQYFGPGTRLTVL.

The rearrangement joins TRBV27 to TRBJ2-7; 8 bases are shared with TRBD1. CDR3 length: 15 residues. With V trimmed by 5 bases and J by 1 base, 7 bases remained unmatched. The V gene's germline CDR1 is MNHEY and CDR2 SMNVEV (reference sequence). The chain's CDR3 is CASSPFGQGSYEQYV. The CDR3 DNA reads TGTGCCAGCAGTCCGTTCGGACAGGGATCCTACGAGCAGTACGTC.

The CDR3 DNA follows: TGTGCCAGCAGCTTGTATTCGACAGGGAGCACCGGGGAGCTGTTTTTT. Its protein product is CASSLYSTGSTGELFF. The chain employs TRBV5-5 and TRBJ2-2; 7 bases line up with TRBD1. The CDR3 sequence is 16 residues long. Germline loops: CDR1 SGHKS, CDR2 YYEKEE (reference sequence). V lost 1 base and J lost 4; bases outside the gene matches: 7.

This chain links TRBV7-9 with TRBJ2-7; the D is unclear. The V gene lost 5 bases and the J gene lost 2 bases, with 7 bases spanning the gap. The CDR3 extends over 12 amino acids. Germline V gene lookup returns CDR1 SEHNR and CDR2 FQNEAQ (reference sequence). The CDR3 DNA follows: TGTGCCAGCAGCGTAGTAGCCTACGAGCAGTACGTC. This codes for CASSVVAYEQYV.